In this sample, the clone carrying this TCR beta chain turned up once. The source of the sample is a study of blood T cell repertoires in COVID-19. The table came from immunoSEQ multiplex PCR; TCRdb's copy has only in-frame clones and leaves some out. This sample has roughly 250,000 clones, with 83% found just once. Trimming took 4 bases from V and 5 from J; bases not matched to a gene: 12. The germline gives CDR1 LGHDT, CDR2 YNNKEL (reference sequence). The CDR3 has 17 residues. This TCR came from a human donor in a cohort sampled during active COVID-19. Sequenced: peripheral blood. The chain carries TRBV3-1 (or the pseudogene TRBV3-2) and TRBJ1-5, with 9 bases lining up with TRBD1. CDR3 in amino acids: CASSRKIPGQGDQPQHF. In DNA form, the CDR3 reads TGTGCCAGCAGCCGAAAAATTCCGGGACAGGGCGATCAGCCCCAGCATTTT.